A single sample gave rise to the 21 T cell receptor beta chains below, sequenced in a study of blood T cells in healthy people across ages. The second PCR ran roughly 6 to 12 cycles with a sample-barcoded 5' primer and J-beta primers. One entry per CDR3 protein results from TCRdb running MiXCR on the 5' RACE reads. This table holds some 700,000 distinct CDR3 sequences, 20% to 25% found once. The sequenced material came from blood. Source of these receptors: an older man in good health.

This clonotype was counted between two and nine times. The chain couples TRBV12-3 or TRBV12-4 to TRBJ1-2; the D gene is possibly TRBD1 (6 bases). Deletions cut 6 bases from V and 0 bases from J, with 8 bases between. This CDR3 has 13 residues. This CDR3 reads CASRRQANYGYTF. CDR3 in DNA: TGTGCCAGCAGGCGACAGGCTAACTATGGCTACACCTTC.

This clonotype has a handful of counts. V usage is TRBV25-1 and J usage is TRBJ2-5; 12 bases are shared with TRBD2. TRBJ2-1 explains the end of the DNA better; the J call may be wrong. This CDR3 region has 16 residues. Germline values: CDR1 MGHDK, CDR2 SYGVNS. This CDR3 is CASTPTGTSGYNEQFF. DNA for the CDR3: TGTGCCAGCACCCCGACCGGGACTAGCGGGTACAATGAGCAGTTCTTC.

This clonotype came up a few times. The chain employs TRBV6-1 and TRBJ1-1; D gene unclear. The germline V gene encodes CDR1 MNHNS and CDR2 SASEGT. V was clipped by 2 bases and J by 5 bases, with 9 bases between them. This CDR3 region has 13 residues. The CDR3 loop reads CASSESRDTEAFF. In DNA form, the CDR3 reads TGTGCCAGCAGTGAATCCCGGGATACTGAAGCTTTCTTT.

The genes are TRBV5-1 and TRBJ1-2; TRBD1 is a possible D gene (6 bases). Between the trimmed V and J ends, which lost 3 bases and 4 bases, there was a span of 13 bases. The CDR3 totals 14 residues. From germline, CDR1 is SGHRS and CDR2 YFSETQ. CDR3 sequence reads: CASSYTGNFYGYTF. For the CDR3, the DNA is TGCGCCAGCAGCTACACAGGGAACTTCTATGGCTACACCTTC. The complete variable domain, with remaining parts taken from reference TRBV5-1 and TRBJ1-2, reads KAGVTQTPRYLIKTRGQQVTLSCSPISGHRSVSWYQQTPGQGLQFLFEYFSETQRNKGNFPGRFSGRQFSNSRSEMNVSTLELGDSALYLCASSYTGNFYGYTFGSGTRLTVV.

This clonotype was detected a few times. V gene TRBV29-1 combines with J gene TRBJ2-2; 8 nucleotides line up with TRBD2. In germline, CDR1 is SQVTM, CDR2 ANQGSEA. CDR3 length: 13 amino acids. Trimming at V came to 6 bases and at J to 6 bases, leaving 6 bases not matched to a gene. CDR3 region: CSVTSGGAGELFF. DNA for the CDR3: TGCAGCGTAACTAGCGGAGGGGCCGGGGAGCTGTTTTTT.

As to this clonotype: A read error may explain this, as a much larger clone is one base away. V and J are TRBV20-1 and TRBJ2-1; 11 bases agree with TRBD2. Germline V gene lookup returns CDR1 DFQATT and CDR2 SNEGSKA (reference sequence). CDR3 size: 14 residues. The CDR3 is CSALTSGGYNVQFF. The CDR3 DNA follows: TGCAGTGCTCTAACTAGCGGGGGTTACAATGTGCAGTTCTTC.

CDR3 nucleotides: TGCAGTGCTAGGCGAGGATTTGAGCAAAACCCGCAGTTCTTC. This gives the protein CSARRGFEQNPQFF. The chain has TRBV20-1 and TRBJ2-5; D gene uncertain. The J call may be in error: the DNA end matches TRBJ2-1 better. CDR1 is DFQATT, CDR2 SNEGSKA, per germline (reference sequence). This CDR3 is built from 14 residues.

This clonotype showed up many times. The chain employs TRBV4-1 and TRBJ2-2, with 8 bases aligning to TRBD1. Germline V gene data show CDR1 as MGHRA and CDR2 as YSYEKL. This CDR3 comprises 15 residues. V gave up 3 bases and J gave up 6 bases; unmatched junction bases: 6. CDR3 region: CASSQLDREAGELFF. The CDR3 DNA sequence: TGCGCCAGCAGCCAGCTGGACAGGGAGGCCGGGGAGCTGTTTTTT.

This chain uses TRBV29-1 with TRBJ1-5; D gene unclear. The V end lost 4 bases, the J end lost 0 bases, and 7 bases lay between the germline ends. This CDR3 region has 13 residues. The germline gives CDR1 SQVTM, CDR2 ANQGSEA. In DNA form, the CDR3 reads TGCAGCGTTGCAGGATATAGCAATCAGCCCCAGCATTTT. Translated: CSVAGYSNQPQHF.

The CDR3 DNA reads TGTGCCAGCAGTGATACAAACCACCCCACAGATACGCAGTATTTT. Its protein product is CASSDTNHPTDTQYF. The J gene is TRBJ2-3, the V gene TRBV6-1; no reliable D call. The V end was cut by 3 bases, the J end by 2 bases, with 12 bases between. The germline gives CDR1 MNHNS, CDR2 SASEGT. This CDR3 has 15 residues.

Ten or more counts support this clonotype. The chain combines TRBV29-1 with TRBJ2-1; D call uncertain. Trimming stripped 8 bases from V and 0 bases from J, with 14 bases between. This CDR3 comprises 14 residues. Germline V gives CDR1 SQVTM, CDR2 ANQGSEA. This CDR3 is CSLWAVSSYNEQFF. The CDR3 DNA reads as TGCAGCCTCTGGGCGGTAAGCTCCTACAATGAGCAGTTCTTC.

This clonotype has just a few counts. The rearrangement uses TRBV10-2 and TRBJ2-7; D is undetermined. V was clipped by 1 base and J by 7 bases, with 14 bases between them. In germline, CDR1 is WSHSY, CDR2 SAAADI. This CDR3 is 14 amino acids long. CDR3: CASSELSSLAEQYF. Here the CDR3 DNA reads TGCGCCAGCAGTGAGTTATCCAGCCTGGCAGAGCAGTACTTC.

The CDR3 spells CSAQRINTGELFF. CDR3 DNA: TGCAGCGCTCAGAGAATTAACACCGGGGAGCTGTTTTTT. The rearrangement links TRBV29-1 to TRBJ2-2, with D unresolved. Per the germline V gene, CDR1 is SQVTM and CDR2 is ANQGSEA. CDR3 length: 13 amino acids. V shed 7 bases and J shed 2 bases, with 11 bases lying between them.

The chain is built from TRBV27 and TRBJ2-6; 8 bases are shared with TRBD1. V lost 2 bases, J lost 0 bases, and 6 bases stayed unmatched. The CDR3 runs to 18 residues. CDR1 is MNHEY and CDR2 is SMNVEV in the germline V gene (reference sequence). The CDR3 here is CASSLLGTGNSGANVLTF. CDR3 sequence (DNA): TGTGCCAGCAGTTTACTTGGGACAGGAAACTCTGGGGCCAACGTCCTGACTTTC.

This clonotype was recorded at least ten times. The CDR3 DNA reads TGTGCCAGCAGCGTAGGGGGCTATAGCTCCTACAATGAGCAGTTCTTC. Its protein product is CASSVGGYSSYNEQFF. The gene calls are TRBV9 and TRBJ2-1; D may be TRBD1 (5 bases). There are 16 residues in the CDR3. Germline V gene data show CDR1 as SGDLS and CDR2 as YYNGEE. The ends were cut back, 0 bases at V and 0 bases at J, with 10 bases in the middle.

The rearrangement joins TRBV19 to TRBJ1-2; 8 bases map to TRBD1. In germline, CDR1 is LNHDA, CDR2 SQIVND (reference sequence). This CDR3 has 15 residues. V shed 3 bases and J 4 bases; nucleotides not matched to a gene: 7. This CDR3 is CASSMSRGRAYGYTF. Written as DNA, the CDR3 is TGTGCCAGTAGTATGTCCAGGGGGCGCGCCTATGGCTACACCTTC.

Only a few counts were recorded for this clonotype. The chain links TRBV11-2 to TRBJ2-1; D gene unclear. The V end was cut by 1 base, the J end by 8 bases, with 9 bases between. The CDR3 extends over 13 amino acids. The germline V gene encodes CDR1 SGHAT and CDR2 FQNNGV. As DNA, the CDR3 is TGTGCCAGCAGCTTAGTGACCGTTGATGAGCAGTTCTTC. This encodes CASSLVTVDEQFF.

Here the CDR3 DNA reads TGCGCCAGCAGCTTCCCTCCGACAGGGAGCTCCTACAATGAGCAGTTCTTC. This gives the protein CASSFPPTGSSYNEQFF. The V gene is TRBV5-1, the J gene TRBJ2-1; 7 bases line up with TRBD1. J gave up 0 bases and V 2 bases, and 8 bases lay outside the gene matches. The CDR3 runs to 17 residues. Germline loops: CDR1 SGHRS, CDR2 YFSETQ.

This clonotype was counted a few times. In DNA, the CDR3 is TGTGCCAGCAGCAGAGACAGGACACCGGGAGCCTACGAGCAGTACGTC. Its translation: CASSRDRTPGAYEQYV. The chain joins TRBV21-1 to TRBJ2-7; the table gives TRBD2 as D, unverified against the DNA. TRBV21-1 is classified as a pseudogene. The CDR3 contains 16 residues.

The chain is built from TRBV7-9 and TRBJ1-1, with TRBD1 as a possible D gene (5 bases). In germline, CDR1 is SEHNR, CDR2 FQNEAQ (reference sequence). There are 11 residues in the CDR3. Trimming pared 5 bases from V and 6 bases from J, leaving 7 bases between. CDR3 residues: CASSTGPEAFF. CDR3 sequence (DNA): TGTGCCAGCAGCACAGGCCCTGAAGCTTTCTTT. Drawing the rest from reference TRBV7-9 and TRBJ1-1, the complete variable domain is DTGVSQNPRHKITKRGQNVTFRCDPISEHNRLYWYRQTLGQGPEFLTYFQNEAQLEKSRLLSDRFSAERPKGSFSTLEIQRTEQGDSAMYLCASSTGPEAFFGQGTRLTVV.

This clonotype was picked up a small number of times. Here the CDR3 DNA reads TGCAGTGCTACAACCCATCGACAGGCTTACTACGAGCAGTACTTC. Encoded protein: CSATTHRQAYYEQYF. This rearrangement joins TRBV20-1 to TRBJ2-7; a possible D gene is TRBD1 (6 bases). Germline V gene data show CDR1 as DFQATT and CDR2 as SNEGSKA (reference sequence). This CDR3 comprises 15 residues. V was shortened by 4 bases and J by 3 bases, with 19 bases between the two germline ends.